These T cell receptor beta chains were read from a single sample in a study of cytomegalovirus exposure and HLA in healthy donors. Profiled with immunoSEQ multiplex PCR; TCRdb holds only in-frame clones, not every one. The sample has around 150,000 clones, around 80% seen once. The sample consisted of PBMCs. The receptors derive from a man aged 25 to 40 in good health and CMV-seropositive. CDR3s include the opening cysteine and the closing phenylalanine or tryptophan. The D gene is left open where the match is weak. Clone size is given for some rows only: seen once, a few or many times, or a class if the clone is expanded.

D gene,V gene,J gene,clone size,CDR3 DNA,CDR3 protein
NA,TRBV4-1,TRBJ1-1,NA,TGCGCCAGCAGCCAAAGGACACAACTGAACACTGAAGCTTTCTTT,CASSQRTQLNTEAFF
NA,TRBV21-1,TRBJ2-2,few,TGTGCCAGCCCCTCGCTCGGGACAGATAACACCGGGGAGCTGTTTTTT,CASPSLGTDNTGELFF
TRBD1,TRBV5-1,TRBJ2-3,NA,TGCGCCAGCAGCTCGAGGACAGGTACGGGAGATACGCAGTATTTT,CASSSRTGTGDTQYF
TRBD1,TRBV28,TRBJ1-2,few,TGTGCCAGTACTTACAGGGGTTTCTATGGCTACACCTTC,CASTYRGFYGYTF
TRBD2,TRBV11-2,TRBJ2-3,few,TGTGCCAGCACCACTAGCGGCCGCACAGATACGCAGTATTTT,CASTTSGRTDTQYF
TRBD1,TRBV6-1,TRBJ1-2,NA,TGTGCCAGCAGTCGGGACAGGGGAGATGGCTACACCTTC,CASSRDRGDGYTF
NA,TRBV6-5,TRBJ2-7,NA,TGTGCCAGCAGCCCCGGGACAATCTACGAGCAGTACTTC,CASSPGTIYEQYF
NA,TRBV5-1,TRBJ1-5,few,TGCGCCAGCAGCATTGATCAGGGCAATCAGCCCCAGCATTTT,CASSIDQGNQPQHF
NA,TRBV28,TRBJ2-1,once,TGTGCCAGCTCATCCCTGGGGCATGAGCAGTTCTTC,CASSSLGHEQFF
NA,TRBV5-5,TRBJ1-1,NA,TGTGCCAGCAGCCTACTTCAGGGTGAAGCTTTCTTT,CASSLLQGEAFF
TRBD1,TRBV5-6,TRBJ2-7,few,TGTGCCAGCAGCTGGGGACAGAACTACGAGCAGTACTTC,CASSWGQNYEQYF
NA,TRBV19,TRBJ1-2,NA,TGTGCCAGTAGTCCCCCCCGGGGACTTAACTATGGCTACACCTTC,CASSPPRGLNYGYTF
NA,TRBV5-1,TRBJ2-4,once,TGCGCCAGCAGCCCACCATCGGGAGCCAAAAACATTCAGTACTTC,CASSPPSGAKNIQYF
NA,TRBV5-1,TRBJ2-7,NA,TGCGCCAGCAGCTTGGGTACAGGATTAGCTCAAGAGCAGTACTTC,CASSLGTGLAQEQYF
NA,TRBV28,TRBJ1-5,NA,TGTGCCAGCAGTTTTGACAGTTATAGTCCCCAGCATTTT,CASSFDSYSPQHF
NA,TRBV9,TRBJ1-2,NA,TGTGCCAGCAGCGTCAGGGGCTATGGCTACACCTTC,CASSVRGYGYTF
NA,TRBV11-1,TRBJ2-7,few,TGTGCCAGCAGCTTCCAGGTTAATGAGCAGTACTTC,CASSFQVNEQYF
NA,TRBV19,TRBJ2-6,NA,TGTGCCAGTAGTATGGGGGGATCTGGGGCCAACGTCCTGACTTTC,CASSMGGSGANVLTF
TRBD1,TRBV15,TRBJ1-2,NA,TGTGCCACCAGCAGAGACACGGGACAGGGGGACTATGGCTACACCTTC,CATSRDTGQGDYGYTF
NA,TRBV5-1,TRBJ2-1,NA,TGCGCCAGCAGCTTGGTGGTAGACAATGAGCAGTTCTTC,CASSLVVDNEQFF
TRBD2,TRBV7-9,TRBJ2-1,NA,TGTGCCAGCAGCTTAGAACTAGCGGGAAGGAATGAGCAGTTCTTC,CASSLELAGRNEQFF
NA,TRBV5-1,TRBJ2-5,NA,TGCGCCAGCAGCTCGGTACAGGGTTCCGAGACCCAGTACTTC,CASSSVQGSETQYF
TRBD1,TRBV27,TRBJ2-1,NA,TGTGCCAGCAGAGCCGGGACAGGGGCCAGCAATGAGCAGTTCTTC,CASRAGTGASNEQFF